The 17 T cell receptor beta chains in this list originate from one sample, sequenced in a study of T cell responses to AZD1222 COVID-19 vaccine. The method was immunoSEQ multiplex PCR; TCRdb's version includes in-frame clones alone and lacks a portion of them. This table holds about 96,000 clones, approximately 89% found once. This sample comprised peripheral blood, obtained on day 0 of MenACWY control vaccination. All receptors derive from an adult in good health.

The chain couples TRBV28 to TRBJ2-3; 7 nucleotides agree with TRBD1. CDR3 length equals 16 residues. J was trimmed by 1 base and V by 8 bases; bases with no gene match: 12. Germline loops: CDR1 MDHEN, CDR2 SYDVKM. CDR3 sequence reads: CASSERQGLGTDTQYF. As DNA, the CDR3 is TGTGCCAGCTCCGAAAGACAGGGATTGGGCACAGATACGCAGTATTTT.

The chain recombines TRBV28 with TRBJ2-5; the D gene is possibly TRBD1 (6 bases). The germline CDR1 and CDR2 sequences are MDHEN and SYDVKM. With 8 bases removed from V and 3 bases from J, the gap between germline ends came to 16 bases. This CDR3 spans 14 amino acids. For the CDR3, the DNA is TGTGCCAGCCGACCCCAGGGGCGAGAAGAGACCCAGTACTTC. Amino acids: CASRPQGREETQYF.

The CDR3 protein is CASSVAQGFPTDTQYF. Here the CDR3 DNA reads TGTGCCAGCAGCGTAGCGCAGGGGTTCCCCACAGATACGCAGTATTTT. V is TRBV9 and J is TRBJ2-3; D may be TRBD1 (6 bases). The CDR3 runs to 16 residues. Trimming shortened V by 0 bases and J by 2 bases, and 13 bases separated the two germline ends. CDR1 is SGDLS and CDR2 is YYNGEE in the germline V gene. The full variable domain, its missing parts supplied by reference TRBV9 and TRBJ2-3, is DSGVTQTPKHLITATGQRVTLRCSPRSGDLSVYWYQQSLDQGLQFLIQYYNGEERAKGNILERFSAQQFPDLHSELNLSSLELGDSALYFCASSVAQGFPTDTQYFGPGTRLTVL.

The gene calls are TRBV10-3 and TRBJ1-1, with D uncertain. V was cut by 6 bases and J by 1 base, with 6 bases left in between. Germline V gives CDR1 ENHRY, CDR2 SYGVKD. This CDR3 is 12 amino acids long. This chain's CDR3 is CAIRKENTEAFF. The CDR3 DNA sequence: TGTGCCATCAGAAAGGAGAACACTGAAGCTTTCTTT.

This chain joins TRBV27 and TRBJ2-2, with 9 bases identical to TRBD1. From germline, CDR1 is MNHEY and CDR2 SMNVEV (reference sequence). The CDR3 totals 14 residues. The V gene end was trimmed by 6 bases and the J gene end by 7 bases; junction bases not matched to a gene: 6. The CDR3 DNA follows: TGTGCCAGCAGGGACAGGGGTGGAATCGGGGAGCTGTTTTTT. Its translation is CASRDRGGIGELFF.

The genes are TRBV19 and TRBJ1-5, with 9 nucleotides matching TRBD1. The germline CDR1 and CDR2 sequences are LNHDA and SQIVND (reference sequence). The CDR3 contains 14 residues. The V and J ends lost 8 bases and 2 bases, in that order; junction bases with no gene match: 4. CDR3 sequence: CASWTGARNQPQHF. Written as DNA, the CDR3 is TGTGCCAGTTGGACAGGGGCCCGCAATCAGCCCCAGCATTTT.

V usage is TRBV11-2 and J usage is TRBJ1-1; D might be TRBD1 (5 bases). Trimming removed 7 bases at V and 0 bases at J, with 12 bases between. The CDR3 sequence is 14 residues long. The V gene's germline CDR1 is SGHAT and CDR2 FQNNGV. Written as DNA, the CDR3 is TGTGCCAGCAATTGGGGGAGCATGAACACTGAAGCTTTCTTT. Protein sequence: CASNWGSMNTEAFF.

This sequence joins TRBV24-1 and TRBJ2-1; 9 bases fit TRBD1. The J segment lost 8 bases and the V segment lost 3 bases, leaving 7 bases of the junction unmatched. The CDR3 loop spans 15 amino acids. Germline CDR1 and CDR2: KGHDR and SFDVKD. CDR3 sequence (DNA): TGTGCCACCAGTGATGCTACAGGGGGCAAGGATGAGCAGTTCTTC. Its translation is CATSDATGGKDEQFF.

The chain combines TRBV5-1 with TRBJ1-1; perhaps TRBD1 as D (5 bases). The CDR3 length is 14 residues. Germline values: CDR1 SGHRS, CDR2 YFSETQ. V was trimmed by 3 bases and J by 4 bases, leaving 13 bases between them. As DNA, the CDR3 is TGCGCCAGCAGCTCAGGGCTGGGGGGCACTGAAGCTTTCTTT. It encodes CASSSGLGGTEAFF. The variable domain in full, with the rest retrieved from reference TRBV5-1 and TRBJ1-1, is KAGVTQTPRYLIKTRGQQVTLSCSPISGHRSVSWYQQTPGQGLQFLFEYFSETQRNKGNFPGRFSGRQFSNSRSEMNVSTLELGDSALYLCASSSGLGGTEAFFGQGTRLTVV.

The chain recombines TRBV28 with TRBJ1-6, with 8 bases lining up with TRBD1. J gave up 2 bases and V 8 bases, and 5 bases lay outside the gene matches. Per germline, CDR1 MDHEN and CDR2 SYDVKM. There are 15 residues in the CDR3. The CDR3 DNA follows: TGTGCCAGCGTATCGGGACAGGCCTATAATTCACCCCTCCACTTT. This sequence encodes CASVSGQAYNSPLHF.

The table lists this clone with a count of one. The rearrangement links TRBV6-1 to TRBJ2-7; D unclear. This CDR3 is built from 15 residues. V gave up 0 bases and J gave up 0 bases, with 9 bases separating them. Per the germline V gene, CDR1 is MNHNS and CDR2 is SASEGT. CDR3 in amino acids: CASSEAVGFSYEQYF. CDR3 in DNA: TGTGCCAGCAGTGAAGCCGTAGGCTTCTCCTACGAGCAGTACTTC.

This CDR3 is CATTPSGQGEWGTGELFF. In nucleotides, the CDR3 is TGTGCCACCACTCCTTCCGGACAGGGCGAATGGGGCACCGGGGAGCTGTTTTTT. The V call is TRBV24-1, the J call TRBJ2-2, with 8 bases fitting TRBD1. Germline loops: CDR1 KGHDR, CDR2 SFDVKD. This CDR3 is 18 amino acids long. Unmatched junction bases numbered 17, after V lost 8 bases and J lost 4 bases.

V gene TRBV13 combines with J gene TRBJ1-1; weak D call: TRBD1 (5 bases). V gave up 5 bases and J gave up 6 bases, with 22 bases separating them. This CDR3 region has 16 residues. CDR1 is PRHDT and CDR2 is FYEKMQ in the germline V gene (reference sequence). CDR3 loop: CASSPRGVSVNSEAFF. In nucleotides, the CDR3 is TGTGCCAGCAGCCCTCGGGGGGTGTCAGTTAACTCTGAAGCTTTCTTT.

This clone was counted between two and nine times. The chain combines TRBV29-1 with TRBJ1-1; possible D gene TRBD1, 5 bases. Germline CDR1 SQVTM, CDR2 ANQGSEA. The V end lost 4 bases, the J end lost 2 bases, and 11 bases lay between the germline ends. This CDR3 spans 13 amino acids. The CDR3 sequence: CSVGAGTNTEAFF. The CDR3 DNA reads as TGCAGCGTTGGTGCAGGGACCAACACTGAAGCTTTCTTT.

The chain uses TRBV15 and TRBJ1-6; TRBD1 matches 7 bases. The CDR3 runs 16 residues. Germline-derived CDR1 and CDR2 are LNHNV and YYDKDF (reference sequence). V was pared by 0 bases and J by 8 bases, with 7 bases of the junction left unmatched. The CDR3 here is CATSRDGGTAYSPLHF. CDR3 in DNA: TGTGCCACCAGCAGAGATGGTGGGACAGCGTATTCACCCCTCCACTTT.

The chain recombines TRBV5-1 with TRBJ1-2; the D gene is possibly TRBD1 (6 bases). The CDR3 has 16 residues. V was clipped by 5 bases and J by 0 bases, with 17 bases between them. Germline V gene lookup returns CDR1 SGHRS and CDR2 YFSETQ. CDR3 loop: CASSSLDRPSNYGYTF. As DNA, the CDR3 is TGCGCCAGCAGTTCACTCGACAGGCCTTCTAACTATGGCTACACCTTC. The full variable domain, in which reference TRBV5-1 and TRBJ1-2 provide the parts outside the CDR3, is KAGVTQTPRYLIKTRGQQVTLSCSPISGHRSVSWYQQTPGQGLQFLFEYFSETQRNKGNFPGRFSGRQFSNSRSEMNVSTLELGDSALYLCASSSLDRPSNYGYTFGSGTRLTVV.

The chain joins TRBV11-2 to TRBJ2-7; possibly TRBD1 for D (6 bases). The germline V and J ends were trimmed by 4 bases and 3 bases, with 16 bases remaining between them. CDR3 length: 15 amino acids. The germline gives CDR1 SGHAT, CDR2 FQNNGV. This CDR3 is CASSSDPGQSYEQYF. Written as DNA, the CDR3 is TGTGCCAGCAGCTCCGACCCGGGACAAAGCTACGAGCAGTACTTC.